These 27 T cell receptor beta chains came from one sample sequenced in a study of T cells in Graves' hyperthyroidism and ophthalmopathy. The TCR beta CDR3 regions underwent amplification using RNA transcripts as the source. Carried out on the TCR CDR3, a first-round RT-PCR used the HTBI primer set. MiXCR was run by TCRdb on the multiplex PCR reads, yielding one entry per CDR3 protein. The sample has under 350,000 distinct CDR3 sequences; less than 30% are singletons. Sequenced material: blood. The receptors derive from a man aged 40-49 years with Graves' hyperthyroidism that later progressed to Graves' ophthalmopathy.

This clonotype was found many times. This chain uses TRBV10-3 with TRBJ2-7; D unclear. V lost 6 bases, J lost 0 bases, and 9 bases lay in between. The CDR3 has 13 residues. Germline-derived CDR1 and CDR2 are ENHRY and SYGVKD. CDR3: CAIRGEGSYEQYF. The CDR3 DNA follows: TGTGCCATCAGGGGTGAAGGCTCCTACGAGCAGTACTTC.

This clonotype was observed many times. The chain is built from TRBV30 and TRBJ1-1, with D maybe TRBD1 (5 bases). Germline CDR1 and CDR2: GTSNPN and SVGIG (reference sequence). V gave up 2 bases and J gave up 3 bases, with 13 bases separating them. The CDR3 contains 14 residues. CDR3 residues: CAWSRVVGDTEAFF. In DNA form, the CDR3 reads TGTGCCTGGAGTAGGGTGGTAGGGGACACTGAAGCTTTCTTT.

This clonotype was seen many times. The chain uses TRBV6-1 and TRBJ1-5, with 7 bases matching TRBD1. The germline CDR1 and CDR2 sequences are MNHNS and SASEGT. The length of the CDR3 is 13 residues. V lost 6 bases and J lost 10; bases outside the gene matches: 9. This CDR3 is CASRTGASQPQHF. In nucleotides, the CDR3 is TGTGCCAGCAGAACAGGGGCCAGCCAACCCCAGCATTTT.

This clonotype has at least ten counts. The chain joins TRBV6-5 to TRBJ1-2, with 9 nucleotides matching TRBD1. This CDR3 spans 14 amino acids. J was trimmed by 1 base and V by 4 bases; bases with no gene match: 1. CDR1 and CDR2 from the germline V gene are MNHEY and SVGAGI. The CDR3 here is CASSWDRVNYGYTF. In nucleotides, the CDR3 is TGTGCCAGCAGTTGGGACAGGGTTAACTATGGCTACACCTTC.

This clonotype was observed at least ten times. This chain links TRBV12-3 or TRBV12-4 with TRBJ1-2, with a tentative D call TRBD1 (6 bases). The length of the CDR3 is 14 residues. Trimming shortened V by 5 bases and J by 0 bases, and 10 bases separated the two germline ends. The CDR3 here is CASSPDSANYGYTF. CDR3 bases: TGTGCCAGCAGTCCGGACAGCGCTAACTATGGCTACACCTTC.

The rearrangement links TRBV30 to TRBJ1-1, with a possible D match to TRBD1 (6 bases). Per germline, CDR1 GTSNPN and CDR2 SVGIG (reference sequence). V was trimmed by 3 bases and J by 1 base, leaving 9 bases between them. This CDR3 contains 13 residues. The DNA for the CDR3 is TGTGCCTGGAGCAGGGGAGGGAACACTGAAGCTTTCTTT. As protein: CAWSRGGNTEAFF.

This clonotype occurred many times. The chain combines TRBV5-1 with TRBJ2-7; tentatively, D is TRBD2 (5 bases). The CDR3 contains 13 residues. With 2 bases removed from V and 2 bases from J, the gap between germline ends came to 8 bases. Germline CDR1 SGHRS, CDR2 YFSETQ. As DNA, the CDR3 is TGCGCCAGCAGCTTCGCGGGTACCTACGAGCAGTACTTC. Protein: CASSFAGTYEQYF.

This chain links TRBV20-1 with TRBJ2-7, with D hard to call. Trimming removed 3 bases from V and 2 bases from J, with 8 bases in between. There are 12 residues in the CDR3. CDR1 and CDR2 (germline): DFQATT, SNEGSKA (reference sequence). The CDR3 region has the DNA TGCAGTGCTAGTCCGAACCCCTACGAGCAGTACTTC. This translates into CSASPNPYEQYF.

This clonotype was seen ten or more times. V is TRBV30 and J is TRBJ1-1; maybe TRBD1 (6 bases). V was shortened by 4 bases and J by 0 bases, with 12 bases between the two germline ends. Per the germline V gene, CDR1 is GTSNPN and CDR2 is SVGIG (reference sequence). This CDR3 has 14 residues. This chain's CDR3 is CAWNPGQMNTEAFF. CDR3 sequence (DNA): TGTGCCTGGAACCCGGGACAAATGAACACTGAAGCTTTCTTT. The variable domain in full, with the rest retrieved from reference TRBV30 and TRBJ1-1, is SQTIHQWPATLVQPVGSPLSLECTVEGTSNPNLYWYRQAAGRGLQLLFYSVGIGQISSEVPQNLSASRPQDRQFILSSKKLLLSDSGFYLCAWNPGQMNTEAFFGQGTRLTVV.

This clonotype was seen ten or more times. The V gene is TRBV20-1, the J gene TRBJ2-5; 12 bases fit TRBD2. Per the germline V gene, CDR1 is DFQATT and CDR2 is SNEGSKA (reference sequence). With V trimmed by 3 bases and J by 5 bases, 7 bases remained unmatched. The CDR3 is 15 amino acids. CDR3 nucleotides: TGCAGTGCTAGGGATCTAGCGGGAGGGCCTGAGACCCAGTACTTC. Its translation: CSARDLAGGPETQYF.

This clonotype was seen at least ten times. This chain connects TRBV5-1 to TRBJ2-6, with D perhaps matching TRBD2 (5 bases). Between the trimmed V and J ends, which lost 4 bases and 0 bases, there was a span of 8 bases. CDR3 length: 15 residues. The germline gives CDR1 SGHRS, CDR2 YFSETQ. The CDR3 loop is CASSIRDSGANVLTF. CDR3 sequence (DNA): TGCGCCAGCAGCATACGGGACTCTGGGGCCAACGTCCTGACTTTC.

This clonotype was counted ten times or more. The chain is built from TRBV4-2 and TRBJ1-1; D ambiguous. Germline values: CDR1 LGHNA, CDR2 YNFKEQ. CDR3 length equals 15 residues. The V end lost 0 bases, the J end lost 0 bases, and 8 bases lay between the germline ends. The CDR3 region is CASSQDRKMNTEAFF. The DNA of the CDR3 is TGTGCCAGCAGCCAAGACAGGAAGATGAACACTGAAGCTTTCTTT.

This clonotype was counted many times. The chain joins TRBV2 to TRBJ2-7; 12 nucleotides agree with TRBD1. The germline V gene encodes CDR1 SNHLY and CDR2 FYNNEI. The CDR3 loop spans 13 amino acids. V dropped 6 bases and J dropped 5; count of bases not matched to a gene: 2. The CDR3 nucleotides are TGTGCCAGCAGGGGGACAGGGGGCCACGAGCAGTACTTC. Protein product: CASRGTGGHEQYF. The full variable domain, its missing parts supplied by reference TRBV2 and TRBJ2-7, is EPEVTQTPSHQVTQMGQEVILRCVPISNHLYFYWYRQILGQKVEFLVSFYNNEISEKSEIFDDQFSVERPDGSNFTLKIRSTKLEDSAMYFCASRGTGGHEQYFGPGTRLTVT.

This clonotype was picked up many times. The CDR3 DNA follows: TGTGCCAGCAGCACGGGGACCGATATTTCCTACGAGCAGTACTTC. Its translation is CASSTGTDISYEQYF. J is TRBJ2-7 and V is TRBV11-3; D is possibly TRBD1 or TRBD2 (5 bases each). Trimming pared 5 bases from V and 1 base from J, leaving 15 bases between. The V gene's germline CDR1 is SGHNT and CDR2 YENEEA. The CDR3 has 15 residues.

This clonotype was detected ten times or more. The chain's CDR3 is CASSLPRVNTGELFF. The CDR3 coding sequence is TGCGCCAGCAGCTTGCCCAGGGTAAACACCGGGGAGCTGTTTTTT. The rearrangement uses TRBV5-1 and TRBJ2-2; maybe TRBD1 (5 bases). The germline V and J ends were trimmed by 1 base and 2 bases, with 9 bases remaining between them. Germline-derived CDR1 and CDR2 are SGHRS and YFSETQ. This CDR3 has 15 amino acids. Full variable domain (outside the CDR3, taken from reference TRBV5-1 and TRBJ2-2): KAGVTQTPRYLIKTRGQQVTLSCSPISGHRSVSWYQQTPGQGLQFLFEYFSETQRNKGNFPGRFSGRQFSNSRSEMNVSTLELGDSALYLCASSLPRVNTGELFFGEGSRLTVL.

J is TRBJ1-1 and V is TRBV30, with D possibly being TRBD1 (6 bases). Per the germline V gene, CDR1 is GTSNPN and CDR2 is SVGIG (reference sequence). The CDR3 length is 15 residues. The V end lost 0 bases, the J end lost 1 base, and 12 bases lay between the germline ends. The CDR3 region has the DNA TGTGCCTGGAGTGTTCTTGGCAGGGGGAACACTGAAGCTTTCTTT. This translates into CAWSVLGRGNTEAFF.

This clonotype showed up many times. The CDR3 nucleotides are TGTGCCAGCAGCTTAACGGCGCCGGAGACCCAGTACTTC. Amino acid sequence: CASSLTAPETQYF. The chain employs TRBV7-3 and TRBJ2-5; D gene ambiguous. Trimming took 0 bases from V and 5 from J, leaving 7 bases between them. Germline CDR1 is SGHTA and CDR2 is FQGTGA. The CDR3 runs to 13 residues.

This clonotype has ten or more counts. The CDR3 loop is CSVPRTDDGGYTF. In DNA, the CDR3 is TGCAGCGTCCCGCGTACTGACGATGGAGGCTACACCTTC. The chain couples TRBV29-1 to TRBJ1-2; no clear D. The germline V gene has CDR1 SQVTM and CDR2 ANQGSEA. CDR3 length: 13 residues. V lost 6 bases and J lost 8, with 19 bases in between.

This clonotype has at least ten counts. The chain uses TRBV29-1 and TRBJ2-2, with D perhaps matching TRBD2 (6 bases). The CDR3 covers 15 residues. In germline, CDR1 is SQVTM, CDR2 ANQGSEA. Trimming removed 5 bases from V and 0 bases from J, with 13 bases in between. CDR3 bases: TGCAGCGTTTCCCTGGGGACTTCGAACACCGGGGAGCTGTTTTTT. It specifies CSVSLGTSNTGELFF.

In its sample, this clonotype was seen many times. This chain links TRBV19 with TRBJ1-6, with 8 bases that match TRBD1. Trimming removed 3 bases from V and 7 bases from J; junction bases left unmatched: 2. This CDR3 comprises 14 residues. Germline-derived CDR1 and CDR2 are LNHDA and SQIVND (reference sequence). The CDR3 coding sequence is TGTGCCAGTAGTATCTACAGGGGGAATTCACCCCTCCACTTT. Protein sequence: CASSIYRGNSPLHF.

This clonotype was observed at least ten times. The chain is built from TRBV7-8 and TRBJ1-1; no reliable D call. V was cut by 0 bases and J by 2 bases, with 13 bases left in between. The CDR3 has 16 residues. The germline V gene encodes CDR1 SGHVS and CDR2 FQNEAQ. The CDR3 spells CASSLAVSRYNTEAFF. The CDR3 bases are TGTGCCAGCAGCTTAGCGGTTTCTAGGTACAACACTGAAGCTTTCTTT.

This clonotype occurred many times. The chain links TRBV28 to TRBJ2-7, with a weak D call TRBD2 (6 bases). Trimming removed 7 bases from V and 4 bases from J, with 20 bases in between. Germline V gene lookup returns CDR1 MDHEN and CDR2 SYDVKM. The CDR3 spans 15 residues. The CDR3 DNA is TGTGCCAGCATTGAGTCTTGGAGGGAGTCGTACGAGCAGTACTTC. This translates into CASIESWRESYEQYF.

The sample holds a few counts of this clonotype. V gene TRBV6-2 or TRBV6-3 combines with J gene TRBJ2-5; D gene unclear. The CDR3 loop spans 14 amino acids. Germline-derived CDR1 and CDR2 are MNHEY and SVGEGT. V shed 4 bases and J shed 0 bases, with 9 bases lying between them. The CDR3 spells CASSFRRNQETQYF. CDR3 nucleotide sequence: TGTGCCAGCAGTTTTAGGCGGAACCAAGAGACCCAGTACTTC.

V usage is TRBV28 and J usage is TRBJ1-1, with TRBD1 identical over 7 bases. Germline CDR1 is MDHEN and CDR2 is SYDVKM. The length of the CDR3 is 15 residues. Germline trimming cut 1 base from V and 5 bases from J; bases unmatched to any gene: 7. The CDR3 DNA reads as TGTGCCAGCAGTTTATCCCCGACAGGGTGGACTGAAGCTTTCTTT. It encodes CASSLSPTGWTEAFF.

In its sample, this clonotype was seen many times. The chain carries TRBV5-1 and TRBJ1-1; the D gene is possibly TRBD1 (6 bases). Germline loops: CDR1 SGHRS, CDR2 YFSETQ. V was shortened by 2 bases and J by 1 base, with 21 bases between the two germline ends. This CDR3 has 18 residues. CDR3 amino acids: CASSFYPRGRKPNTEAFF. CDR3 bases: TGCGCCAGCAGCTTTTACCCCAGGGGCCGTAAGCCGAACACTGAAGCTTTCTTT.

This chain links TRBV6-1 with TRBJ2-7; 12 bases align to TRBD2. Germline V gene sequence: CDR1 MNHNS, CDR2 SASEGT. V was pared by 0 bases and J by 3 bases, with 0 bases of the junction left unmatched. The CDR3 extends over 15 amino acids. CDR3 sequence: CASSEATSGSYEQYF. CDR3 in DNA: TGTGCCAGCAGTGAAGCGACTAGCGGGAGCTACGAGCAGTACTTC.

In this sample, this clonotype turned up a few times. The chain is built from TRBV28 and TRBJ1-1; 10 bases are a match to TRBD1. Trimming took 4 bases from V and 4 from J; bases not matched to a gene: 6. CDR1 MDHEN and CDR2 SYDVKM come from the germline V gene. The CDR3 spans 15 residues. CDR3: CASSSTGGLITEAFF. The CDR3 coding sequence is TGTGCCAGCAGTTCGACAGGGGGCCTAATCACTGAAGCTTTCTTT.